This T cell receptor beta chain was sequenced in a study of technical replicates of blood from a handful of donors. Here immunoSEQ multiplex PCR was the method, and the copy in TCRdb shows in-frame clones only, minus some. The sample has around 100,000 clones, roughly 95% seen once; the top ten hold about 0.37%. Germline CDR1 is MNHNS and CDR2 is SASEGT. The CDR3 sequence is 14 residues long. The V and J ends lost 4 bases and 3 bases respectively, with 12 bases between them. Sequencing was performed on T cells isolated from PBMCs. The V call is TRBV6-1, the J call TRBJ1-2; D is perhaps TRBD1 (6 bases). The sequence was collected from a human donor in good health. The CDR3 sequence: CASSAQQGDYGYTF. The CDR3 bases are TGTGCCAGCAGTGCCCAACAGGGAGACTATGGCTACACCTTC.